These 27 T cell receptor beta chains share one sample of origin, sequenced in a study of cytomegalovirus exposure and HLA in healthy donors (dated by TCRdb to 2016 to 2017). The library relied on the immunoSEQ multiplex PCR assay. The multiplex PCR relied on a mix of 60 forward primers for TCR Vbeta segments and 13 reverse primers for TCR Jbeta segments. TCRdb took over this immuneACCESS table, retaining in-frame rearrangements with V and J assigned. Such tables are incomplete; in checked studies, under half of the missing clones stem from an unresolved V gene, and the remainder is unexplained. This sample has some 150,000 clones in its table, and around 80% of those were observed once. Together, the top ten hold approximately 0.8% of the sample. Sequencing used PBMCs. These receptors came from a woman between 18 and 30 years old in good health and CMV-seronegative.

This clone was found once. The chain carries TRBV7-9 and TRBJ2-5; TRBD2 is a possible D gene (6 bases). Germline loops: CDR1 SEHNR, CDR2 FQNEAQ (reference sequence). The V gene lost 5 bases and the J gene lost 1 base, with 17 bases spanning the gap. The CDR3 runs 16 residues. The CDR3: CASSRPINGGQETQYF. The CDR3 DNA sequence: TGTGCCAGCAGCCGCCCCATCAACGGGGGCCAAGAGACCCAGTACTTC. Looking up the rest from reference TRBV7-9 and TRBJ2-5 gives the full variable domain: DTGVSQNPRHKITKRGQNVTFRCDPISEHNRLYWYRQTLGQGPEFLTYFQNEAQLEKSRLLSDRFSAERPKGSFSTLEIQRTEQGDSAMYLCASSRPINGGQETQYFGPGTRLLVL.

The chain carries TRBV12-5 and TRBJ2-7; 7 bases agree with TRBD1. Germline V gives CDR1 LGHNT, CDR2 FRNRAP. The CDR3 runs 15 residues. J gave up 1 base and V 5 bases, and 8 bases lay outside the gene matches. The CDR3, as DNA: TGTGCTAGTGGTCCCCAGAAGGGACAGTCCTACGAGCAGTACTTC. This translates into CASGPQKGQSYEQYF. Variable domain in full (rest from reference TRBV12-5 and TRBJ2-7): DARVTQTPRHKVTEMGQEVTMRCQPILGHNTVFWYRQTMMQGLELLAYFRNRAPLDDSGMPKDRFSAEMPDATLATLKIQPSEPRDSAVYFCASGPQKGQSYEQYFGPGTRLTVT.

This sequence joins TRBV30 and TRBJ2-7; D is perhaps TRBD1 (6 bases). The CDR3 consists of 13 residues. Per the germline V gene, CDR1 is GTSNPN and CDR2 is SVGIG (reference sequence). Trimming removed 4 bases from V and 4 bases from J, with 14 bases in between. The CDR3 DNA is TGTGCCTGGAACGGCAGGGGTCGGTACGAGCAGTACTTC. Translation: CAWNGRGRYEQYF.

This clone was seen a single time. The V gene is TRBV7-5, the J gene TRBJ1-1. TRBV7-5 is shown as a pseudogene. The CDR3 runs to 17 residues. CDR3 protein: CVRSYPLYGGKGTEAFF. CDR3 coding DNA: TGTGTCAGAAGCTACCCCTTGTACGGGGGGAAGGGCACTGAAGCTTTCTTT.

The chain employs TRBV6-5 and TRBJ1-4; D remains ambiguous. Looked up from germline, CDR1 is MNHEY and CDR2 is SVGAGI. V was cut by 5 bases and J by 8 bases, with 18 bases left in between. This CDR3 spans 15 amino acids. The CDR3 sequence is CASSRAGPRGEKLFF. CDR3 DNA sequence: TGTGCCAGCAGTAGAGCGGGTCCTCGAGGGGAAAAACTGTTTTTT.

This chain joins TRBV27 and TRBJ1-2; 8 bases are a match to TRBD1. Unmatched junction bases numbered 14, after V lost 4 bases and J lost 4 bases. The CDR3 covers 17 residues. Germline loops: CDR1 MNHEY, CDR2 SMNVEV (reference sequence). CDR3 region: CASSSRIRQGRGYGYTF. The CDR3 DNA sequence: TGTGCCAGCAGTTCCAGAATCCGACAGGGGAGAGGCTATGGCTACACCTTC.

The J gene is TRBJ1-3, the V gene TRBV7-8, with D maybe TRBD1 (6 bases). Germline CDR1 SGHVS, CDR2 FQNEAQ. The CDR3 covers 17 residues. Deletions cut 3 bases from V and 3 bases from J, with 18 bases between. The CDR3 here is CASSLSMTGFGGNTIYF. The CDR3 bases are TGTGCCAGCAGCTTGTCTATGACAGGTTTTGGTGGAAACACCATATATTTT.

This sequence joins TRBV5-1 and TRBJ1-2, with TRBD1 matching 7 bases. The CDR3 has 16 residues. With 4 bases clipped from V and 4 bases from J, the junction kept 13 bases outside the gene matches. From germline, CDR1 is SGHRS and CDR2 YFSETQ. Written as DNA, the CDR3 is TGCGCCAGCAGCGCCTCCGGGACAGCCTTTTCCTATGGCTACACCTTC. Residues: CASSASGTAFSYGYTF.

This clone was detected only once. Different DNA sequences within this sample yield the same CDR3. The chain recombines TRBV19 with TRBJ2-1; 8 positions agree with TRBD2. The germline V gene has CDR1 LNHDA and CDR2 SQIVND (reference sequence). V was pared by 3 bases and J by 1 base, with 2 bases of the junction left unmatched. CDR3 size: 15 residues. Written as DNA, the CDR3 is TGTGCCAGTAGTATCGCGGGAGGTTCCTACAATGAGCAGTTCTTC. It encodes CASSIAGGSYNEQFF.

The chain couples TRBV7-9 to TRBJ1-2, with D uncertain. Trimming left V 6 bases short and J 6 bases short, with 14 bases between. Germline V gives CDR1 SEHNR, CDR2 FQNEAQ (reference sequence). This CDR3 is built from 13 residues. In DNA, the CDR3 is TGTGCCAGCAGTCCTAGTTCCGGGGATGGCTACACCTTC. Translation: CASSPSSGDGYTF. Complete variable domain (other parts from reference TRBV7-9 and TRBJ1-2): DTGVSQNPRHKITKRGQNVTFRCDPISEHNRLYWYRQTLGQGPEFLTYFQNEAQLEKSRLLSDRFSAERPKGSFSTLEIQRTEQGDSAMYLCASSPSSGDGYTFGSGTRLTVV.

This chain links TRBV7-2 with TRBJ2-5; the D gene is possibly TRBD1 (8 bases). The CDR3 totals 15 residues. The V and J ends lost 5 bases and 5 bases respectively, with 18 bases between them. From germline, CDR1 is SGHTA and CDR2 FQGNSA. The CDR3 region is CASSPLQGEGETQYF. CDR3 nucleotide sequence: TGTGCCAGCAGCCCCTTACAGGGGGAGGGGGAGACCCAGTACTTC. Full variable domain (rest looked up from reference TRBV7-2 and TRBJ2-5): GAGVSQSPSNKVTEKGKDVELRCDPISGHTALYWYRQSLGQGLEFLIYFQGNSAPDKSGLPSDRFSAERTGGSVSTLTIQRTQQEDSAVYLCASSPLQGEGETQYFGPGTRLLVL.

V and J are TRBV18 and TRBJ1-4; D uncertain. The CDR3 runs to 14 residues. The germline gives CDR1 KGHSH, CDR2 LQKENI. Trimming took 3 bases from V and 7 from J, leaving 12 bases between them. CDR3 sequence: CASSPDLGGEKLFF. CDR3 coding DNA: TGTGCCAGCTCACCGGATCTCGGAGGTGAAAAACTGTTTTTT.

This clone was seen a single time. DNA for the CDR3: TGTGCCATCAGTGAGTTAGAGAATCAGCCCCAGCATTTT. Translating gives CAISELENQPQHF. The chain links TRBV10-3 to TRBJ1-5; the D is unclear. Between the trimmed V and J ends, which lost 1 base and 4 bases, there was a span of 5 bases. Per the germline V gene, CDR1 is ENHRY and CDR2 is SYGVKD. The CDR3 sequence is 13 residues long.

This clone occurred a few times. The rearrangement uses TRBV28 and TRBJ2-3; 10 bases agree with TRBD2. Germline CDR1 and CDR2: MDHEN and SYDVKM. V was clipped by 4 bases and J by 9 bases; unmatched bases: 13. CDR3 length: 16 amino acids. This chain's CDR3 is CASSSLAGALPGTQYF. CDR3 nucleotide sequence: TGTGCCAGCAGTTCCCTAGCGGGAGCTCTCCCGGGAACGCAGTATTTT. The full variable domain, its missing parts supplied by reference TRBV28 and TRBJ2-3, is DVKVTQSSRYLVKRTGEKVFLECVQDMDHENMFWYRQDPGLGLRLIYFSYDVKMKEKGDIPEGYSVSREKKERFSLILESASTNQTSMYLCASSSLAGALPGTQYFGPGTRLTVL.

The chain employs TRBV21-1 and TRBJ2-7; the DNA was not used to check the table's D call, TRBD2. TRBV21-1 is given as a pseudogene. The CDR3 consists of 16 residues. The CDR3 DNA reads TGTGCCAGCAGCAAAGGTTCCCCGGTGCCAGCGTACGAGCAGTACTTC. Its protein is CASSKGSPVPAYEQYF.

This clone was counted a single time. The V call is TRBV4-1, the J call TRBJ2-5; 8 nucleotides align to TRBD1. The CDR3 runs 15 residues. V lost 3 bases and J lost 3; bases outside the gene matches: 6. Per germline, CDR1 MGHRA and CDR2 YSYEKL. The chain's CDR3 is CASSQTPGGKETQYF. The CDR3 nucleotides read TGCGCCAGCAGCCAGACCCCAGGGGGCAAAGAGACCCAGTACTTC.

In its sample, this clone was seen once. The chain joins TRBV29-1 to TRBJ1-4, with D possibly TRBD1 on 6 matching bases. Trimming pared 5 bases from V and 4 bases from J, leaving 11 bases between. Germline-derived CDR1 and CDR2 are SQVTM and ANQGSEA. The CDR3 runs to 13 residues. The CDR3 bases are TGCAGCGTTAAAGGGGGGGGTAATGAAAAACTGTTTTTT. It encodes CSVKGGGNEKLFF.

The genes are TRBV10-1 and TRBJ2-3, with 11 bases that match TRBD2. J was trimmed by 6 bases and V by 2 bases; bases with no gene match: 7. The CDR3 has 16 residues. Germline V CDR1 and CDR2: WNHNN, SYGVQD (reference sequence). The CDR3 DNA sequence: TGCGCCAGCAGTGAGAAGACTAGCGGGACCGTCGATACGCAGTATTTT. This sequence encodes CASSEKTSGTVDTQYF.

The CDR3 sequence is CASSLVPSGRSYEQYF. DNA of the CDR3: TGTGCCAGCAGCTTAGTTCCTAGCGGGAGATCCTACGAGCAGTACTTC. The chain links TRBV7-6 to TRBJ2-7, with 10 bases that match TRBD2. Losses at the gene ends were 1 base for V and 1 base for J; bases not matched to a gene: 4. Germline CDR1 is SGHVS and CDR2 is FNYEAQ. The CDR3 spans 16 residues.

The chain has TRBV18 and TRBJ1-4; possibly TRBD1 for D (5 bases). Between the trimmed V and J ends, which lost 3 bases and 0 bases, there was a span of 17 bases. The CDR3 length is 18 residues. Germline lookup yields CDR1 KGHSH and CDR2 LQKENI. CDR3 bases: TGTGCCAGCTCACCGACAGTTACCGGGTTAGCAACTAATGAAAAACTGTTTTTT. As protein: CASSPTVTGLATNEKLFF.

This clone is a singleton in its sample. The DNA for the CDR3 is TGTGCCAGTAGTATCTTGGCAAATGGAGATACGCAGTATTTT. It yields the protein CASSILANGDTQYF. The V and J genes are TRBV19 and TRBJ2-3; D gene ambiguous. CDR1 and CDR2 from the germline V gene are LNHDA and SQIVND (reference sequence). V lost 3 bases to trimming and J lost 5 bases, with 12 bases between them. This CDR3 has 14 residues.

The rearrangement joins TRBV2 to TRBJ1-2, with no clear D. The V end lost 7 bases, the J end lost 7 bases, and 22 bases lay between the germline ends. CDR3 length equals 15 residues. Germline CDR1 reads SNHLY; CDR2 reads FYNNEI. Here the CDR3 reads CASTQRTAEGAGYTF. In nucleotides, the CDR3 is TGTGCCAGCACTCAAAGGACCGCTGAGGGCGCTGGCTACACCTTC.

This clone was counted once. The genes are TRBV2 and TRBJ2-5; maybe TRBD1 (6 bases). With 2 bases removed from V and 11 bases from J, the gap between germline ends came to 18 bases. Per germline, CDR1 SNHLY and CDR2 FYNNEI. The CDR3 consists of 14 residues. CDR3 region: CASSEYRALGEQYF. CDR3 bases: TGTGCCAGCAGTGAATACAGGGCTCTAGGGGAGCAGTACTTC.

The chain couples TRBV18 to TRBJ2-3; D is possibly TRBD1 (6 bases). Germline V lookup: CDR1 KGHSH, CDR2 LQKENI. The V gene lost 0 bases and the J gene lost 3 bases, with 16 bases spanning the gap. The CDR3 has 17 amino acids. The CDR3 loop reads CASSPPVSRGATDTQYF. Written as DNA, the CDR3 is TGTGCCAGCTCACCACCGGTCTCCAGGGGCGCAACAGATACGCAGTATTTT.

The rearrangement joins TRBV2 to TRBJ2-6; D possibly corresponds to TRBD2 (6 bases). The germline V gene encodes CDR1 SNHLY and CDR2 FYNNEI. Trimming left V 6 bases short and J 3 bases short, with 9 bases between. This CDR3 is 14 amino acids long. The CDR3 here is CASSWGDGANVLTF. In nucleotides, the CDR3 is TGTGCCAGCAGCTGGGGGGATGGGGCCAACGTCCTGACTTTC.

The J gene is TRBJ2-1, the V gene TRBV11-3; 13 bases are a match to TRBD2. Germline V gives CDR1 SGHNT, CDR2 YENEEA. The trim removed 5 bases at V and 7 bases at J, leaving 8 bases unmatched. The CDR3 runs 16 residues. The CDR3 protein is CASSLGLAGNENEQFF. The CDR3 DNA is TGTGCCAGCAGCCTGGGACTAGCGGGGAACGAGAATGAGCAGTTCTTC.

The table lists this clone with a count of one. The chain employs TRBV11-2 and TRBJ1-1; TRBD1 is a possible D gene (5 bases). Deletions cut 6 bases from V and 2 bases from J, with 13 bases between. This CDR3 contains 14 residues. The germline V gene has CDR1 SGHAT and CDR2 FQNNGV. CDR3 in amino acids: CASRTTGSNTEAFF. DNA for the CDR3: TGTGCCAGCAGAACCACAGGCTCTAACACTGAAGCTTTCTTT.